These T cell receptor beta chains were read from a single sample in a study of CD8 T cells in ankylosing spondylitis. TCRdb called the 5' RACE reads again in MiXCR, with one record for every CDR3 protein. The table has some 130,000 distinct CDR3 sequences, around 9.3% seen once. Material for sequencing was blood, either unsorted or a sorted T cell fraction (not recorded which). Receptor source: a male donor with ankylosing spondylitis or in good health (not recorded which). Both conserved end residues are part of each CDR3. D genes are given only for firm matches. A clone size is listed for some rows: how often the clone was seen (once, few, many), or a class if it is expanded.

v_call	clone_size	j_call	d_call	cdr3_nt	cdr3_aa
TRBV28	few	TRBJ2-7	TRBD2	TGTGCCAGACCATTAACTAGCGGGAGGGCCTCTTACGAGCAGTACTTC	CARPLTSGRASYEQYF
TRBV7-2	many	TRBJ2-3	-	TGTGCCAGCAGCGCAAGATTCAGGGCCTTAACGCAGTATTTT	CASSARFRALTQYF
TRBV6-5	many	TRBJ2-7	TRBD1	TGTGCCAGCTATTACCGGGGACAGGGTACCGAGCAGTACTTC	CASYYRGQGTEQYF
TRBV28	many	TRBJ2-1	TRBD2	TGTGCCAGCAGTATGACTAGCGGGAGCCCCGGTGAGCAGTTCTTC	CASSMTSGSPGEQFF
TRBV29-1	many	TRBJ1-2	TRBD1	TGCAGCGTTGAAGAAGAGGGGACAGTTCCTAACTATGGCTACACCTTC	CSVEEEGTVPNYGYTF
TRBV29-1	many	TRBJ2-7	-	TGCAGCGTCGCGGTTTGGGACTACGAGCAGTACTTC	CSVAVWDYEQYF
TRBV5-1	-	TRBJ2-4	TRBD1	TGCTCCAGCAGCACCAGACAGGGGGCTTTCGCCAAAAACAGTCAGTACTTC	CSSSTRQGAFAKNSQYF
TRBV19	few	TRBJ2-1	TRBD2	TGTGCCAGTAGTATTCTCGGGAGGTCTTTAACCAATGAGCAGTTCTTC	CASSILGRSLTNEQFF
TRBV5-1	many	TRBJ2-7	-	TGCGCCAGCAGCTTGGGAGTAGACTACGAGCAGTACTTC	CASSLGVDYEQYF
TRBV10-3	-	TRBJ2-3	-	TGTGCCATCAGACAAGGTGGAAGAAGCACAGATACGCAGTATTTT	CAIRQGGRSTDTQYF
TRBV12-3/TRBV12-4	few	TRBJ2-1	-	TGTGCCAGCAGTTCAATTACCAGCTCCTACAATGAGCAGTTCTTC	CASSSITSSYNEQFF
TRBV20-1	many	TRBJ2-1	-	TGCAGTGCTAGGTCCGGGGCGTACAATGAGCAGTTCTTC	CSARSGAYNEQFF